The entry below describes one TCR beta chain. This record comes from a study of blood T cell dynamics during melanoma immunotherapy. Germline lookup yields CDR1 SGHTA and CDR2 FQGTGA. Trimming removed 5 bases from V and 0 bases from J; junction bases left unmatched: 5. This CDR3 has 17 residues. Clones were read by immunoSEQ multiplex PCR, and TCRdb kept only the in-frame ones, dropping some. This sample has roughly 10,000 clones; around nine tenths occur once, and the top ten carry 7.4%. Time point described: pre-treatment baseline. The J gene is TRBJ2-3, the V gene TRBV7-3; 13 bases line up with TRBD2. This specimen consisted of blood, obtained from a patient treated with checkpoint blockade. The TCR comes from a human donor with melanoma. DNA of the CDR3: TGTGCCAGCAGCGTCTCACTAGCGGGAGGGAGCACAGATACGCAGTATTTT. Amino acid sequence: CASSVSLAGGSTDTQYF. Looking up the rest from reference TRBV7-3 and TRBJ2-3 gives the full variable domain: GAGVSQTPSNKVTEKGKYVELRCDPISGHTALYWYRQSLGQGPEFLIYFQGTGAADDSGLPNDRFFAVRPEGSVSTLKIQRTERGDSAVYLCASSVSLAGGSTDTQYFGPGTRLTVL.